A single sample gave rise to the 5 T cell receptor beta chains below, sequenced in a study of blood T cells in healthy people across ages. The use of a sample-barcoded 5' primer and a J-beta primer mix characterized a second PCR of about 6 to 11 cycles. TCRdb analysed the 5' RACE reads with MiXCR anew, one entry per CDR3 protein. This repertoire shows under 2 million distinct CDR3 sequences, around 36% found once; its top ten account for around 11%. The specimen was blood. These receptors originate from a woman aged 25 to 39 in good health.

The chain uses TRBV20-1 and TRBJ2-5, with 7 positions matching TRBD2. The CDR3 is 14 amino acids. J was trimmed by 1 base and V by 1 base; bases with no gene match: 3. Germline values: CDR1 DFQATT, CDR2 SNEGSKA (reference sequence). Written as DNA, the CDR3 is TGCAGTGCTAGAGTAAGCGGGACCCAAGAGACCCAGTACTTC. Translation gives CSARVSGTQETQYF.

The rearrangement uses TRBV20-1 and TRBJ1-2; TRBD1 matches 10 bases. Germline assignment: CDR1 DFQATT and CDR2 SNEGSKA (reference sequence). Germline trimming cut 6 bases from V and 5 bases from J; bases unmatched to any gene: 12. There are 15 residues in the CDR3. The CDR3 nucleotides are TGCAGTGCAACCCCCGGGACAGGGGCCTCATATGGCTACACCTTC. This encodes CSATPGTGASYGYTF.

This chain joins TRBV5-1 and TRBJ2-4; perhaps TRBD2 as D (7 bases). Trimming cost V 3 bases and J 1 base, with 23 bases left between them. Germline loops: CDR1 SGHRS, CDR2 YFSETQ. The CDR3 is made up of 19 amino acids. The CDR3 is CASSSSLEGGLKAKNIQYF. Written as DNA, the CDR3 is TGCGCCAGCAGCTCATCCCTGGAGGGGGGGCTAAAGGCCAAAAACATTCAGTACTTC.

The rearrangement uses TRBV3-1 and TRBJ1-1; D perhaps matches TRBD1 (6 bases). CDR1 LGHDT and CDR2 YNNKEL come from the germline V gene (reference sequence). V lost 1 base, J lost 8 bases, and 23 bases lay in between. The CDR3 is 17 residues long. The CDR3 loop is CASSQVLRSVGAEEAFF. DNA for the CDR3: TGTGCCAGCAGCCAAGTTCTAAGATCGGTGGGGGCCGAAGAAGCTTTCTTT.

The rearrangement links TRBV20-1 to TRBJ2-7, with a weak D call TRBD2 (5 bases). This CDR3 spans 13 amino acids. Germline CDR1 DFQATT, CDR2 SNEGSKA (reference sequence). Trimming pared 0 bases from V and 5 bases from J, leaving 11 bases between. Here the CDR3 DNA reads TGCAGTGCTAGAGAGGGTAGCGTCGACGAGCAGTACTTC. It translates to CSAREGSVDEQYF.